The 11 T cell receptor beta chains presented below share a single source sample, sequenced in a study of OX40 agonist ivuxolimab in advanced cancers. The library was prepared using the immunoSEQ multiplex PCR assay. The source is immuneACCESS, and TCRdb retained only in-frame sequences with V and J called. Part of the clones is not carried over; for the studies checked, unresolved V genes explain less than half of this, and the remainder is unexplained. The sample records some 80,000 clones, around 93% of which are singletons. The biggest ten clones account for over 8.5% of the sample. The material was CD4+ or CD8+ T cells sorted from blood, obtained in a trial of the OX40 agonist ivuxolimab. These receptors were collected from an adult with an advanced solid tumor such as melanoma, head and neck, liver or kidney cancer.

The chain has TRBV4-3 and TRBJ1-6; no definite D call. The V end lost 1 base, the J end lost 9 bases, and 16 bases lay between the germline ends. The germline V gene encodes CDR1 LGHNA and CDR2 YSLEER. The CDR3 has 16 residues. CDR3 protein: CASSQVSRAASSPLHF. CDR3 bases: TGCGCCAGCAGCCAAGTCAGTCGGGCTGCGAGTTCACCCCTCCACTTT.

Note on this clone: The identical CDR3 is also encoded by other nucleotide sequences in the sample. J is TRBJ2-1 and V is TRBV7-3; no definite D call. CDR3 length equals 13 residues. CDR1 and CDR2 from the germline V gene are SGHTA and FQGTGA. V was trimmed by 6 bases and J by 0 bases, leaving 6 bases between them. CDR3 sequence reads: CASSSSSYNEQFF. CDR3 coding DNA: TGTGCCAGCAGTTCTAGCTCCTACAATGAGCAGTTCTTC. The whole variable domain, remainder taken from reference TRBV7-3 and TRBJ2-1, is GAGVSQTPSNKVTEKGKYVELRCDPISGHTALYWYRQSLGQGPEFLIYFQGTGAADDSGLPNDRFFAVRPEGSVSTLKIQRTERGDSAVYLCASSSSSYNEQFFGPGTRLTVL.

V gene TRBV4-3 combines with J gene TRBJ2-7; no firm D call. Trimming took off 0 bases at V and 3 bases at J, with 15 bases between the two ends. The CDR3 is 16 amino acids. Germline V gives CDR1 LGHNA, CDR2 YSLEER. The CDR3 DNA sequence: TGCGCCAGCAGCCAAGATCGGCAGCCAGCCCACTACGAGCAGTACTTC. Protein sequence: CASSQDRQPAHYEQYF.

The chain employs TRBV7-6 and TRBJ2-7, with D perhaps TRBD1 or TRBD2 (5 bases each). Trimming cost V 5 bases and J 1 base, with 12 bases left between them. Germline CDR1 reads SGHVS; CDR2 reads FNYEAQ. The CDR3 length is 14 residues. The CDR3 DNA is TGTGCCAGCAGCCCGGGACCGGATTCCTACGAGCAGTACTTC. Residues: CASSPGPDSYEQYF.

The V and J genes are TRBV9 and TRBJ2-5, with D perhaps matching TRBD1 or TRBD2 (5 bases each). Germline CDR1 is SGDLS and CDR2 is YYNGEE. The CDR3 length is 15 residues. Deletions cut 6 bases from V and 2 bases from J, with 17 bases between. The CDR3 sequence: CASTGDGITQETQYF. The CDR3, as DNA: TGTGCCAGCACCGGGGACGGTATTACACAAGAGACCCAGTACTTC.

In this sample, this clone turned up once. The chain recombines TRBV4-3 with TRBJ1-2; TRBD1 might be the D (5 bases). From germline, CDR1 is LGHNA and CDR2 YSLEER. The V and J ends lost 0 bases and 1 base respectively, with 9 bases between them. The CDR3 spans 15 residues. The CDR3 coding sequence is TGCGCCAGCAGCCAAGATCGAGGGGTTAACTATGGCTACACCTTC. Encoded protein: CASSQDRGVNYGYTF.

V gene TRBV7-8 combines with J gene TRBJ1-2, with D perhaps TRBD1 (5 bases). Germline V gene sequence: CDR1 SGHVS, CDR2 FQNEAQ. V gave up 2 bases and J gave up 4 bases, with 11 bases separating them. The CDR3 covers 14 residues. The CDR3 nucleotides are TGTGCCAGCAGCTTACAGGGAACAAGCTATGGCTACACCTTC. Its translation is CASSLQGTSYGYTF.

The chain has TRBV19 and TRBJ1-2; D call uncertain. V lost 7 bases to trimming and J lost 5 bases, with 11 bases between them. The CDR3 loop spans 12 amino acids. The germline V gene encodes CDR1 LNHDA and CDR2 SQIVND (reference sequence). CDR3 bases: TGTGCCAGTACCGATGGGTCGTATGGCTACACCTTC. Amino acid sequence: CASTDGSYGYTF.

The chain carries TRBV6-5 and TRBJ1-1; D unclear. Trimming left V 2 bases short and J 0 bases short, with 7 bases between. The CDR3 runs to 14 residues. Germline values: CDR1 MNHEY, CDR2 SVGAGI. CDR3 nucleotide sequence: TGTGCCAGCAGTTACGGAGGCGTGAACACTGAAGCTTTCTTT. Translated: CASSYGGVNTEAFF.

This clone has more than one count but fewer than ten. In DNA form, the CDR3 reads TGCGCCAGTCCGAGAGGGACTAGCGGGGGGGAGGTCACCGGGGAGCTGTTTTTT. It codes for CASPRGTSGGEVTGELFF. V gene TRBV5-1 combines with J gene TRBJ2-2; 16 bases line up with TRBD2. The germline V gene encodes CDR1 SGHRS and CDR2 YFSETQ. This CDR3 contains 18 residues. The junction had 11 bases not matched to a gene; V was cut back by 8 bases and J by 4 bases.

The rearrangement links TRBV7-9 to TRBJ1-5, with a possible D match to TRBD1 (5 bases). V was pared by 5 bases and J by 2 bases, with 13 bases between. The CDR3 length is 15 residues. Germline assignment: CDR1 SEHNR and CDR2 FQNEAQ (reference sequence). CDR3 bases: TGTGCCAGCAGCACCGGGAGGGGAGGCAATCAGCCCCAGCATTTT. This codes for CASSTGRGGNQPQHF.